A selection of T cell receptor beta chains follows, all from one sample in a study of PD-1 blockade in classical Hodgkin lymphoma. Repertoires were generated with immunoSEQ multiplex PCR, while TCRdb's copy carries only in-frame clones and drops some. The table includes roughly 40,000 clones, about 87% detected once. The sequencing used peripheral blood mononuclear cells (PBMCs), collected at baseline. The receptors originated from a human donor with classical Hodgkin lymphoma. The CDR3 runs from the conserved cysteine through the conserved F or W. The order of the fields is J gene, V gene, CDR3 protein.

TRBJ1-1	TRBV7-2	CASSLVGGRVNTEAFF
TRBJ1-2	TRBV10-3	CAISGKGQGEAYGYTF
TRBJ2-7	TRBV7-2	CASSFRGDYEQYF
TRBJ2-5	TRBV19	CASKGAQETQYF
TRBJ2-7	TRBV2	CASSDHDRAYEQYF
TRBJ2-5	TRBV9	CASSPSLAGGGETQYF
TRBJ2-5	TRBV27	CASSSQGSSTGSETQYF
TRBJ1-5	TRBV7-8	CASSLVEGQPQHF
TRBJ1-2	TRBV6-5	CASSTQGRSGYTF
TRBJ2-7	TRBV29-1	CSVRLAGGVYRYEQYF
TRBJ1-2	TRBV7-2	CASSLGTGAYGYTF
TRBJ2-3	TRBV5-4	CASSPPAARTDTQYF
TRBJ1-4	TRBV9	CASSIRGTGEEKLFF
TRBJ2-4	TRBV7-9	CASSSANPGTGKYF
TRBJ1-4	TRBV30	CAWSAGAGTNEKLFF
TRBJ2-1	TRBV19	CASSTRTSGINEQFF
TRBJ1-5	TRBV4-3	CASSQYRGLGPQHF
TRBJ2-5	TRBV19	CASSVGHMRASGFHETQYF
TRBJ2-2	TRBV21-1	CASSKGDRGRWGELFF
TRBJ2-3	TRBV9	CASSTEGTDTQYF
TRBJ1-4	TRBV5-5	CASSPGGQHNEKLFF
TRBJ1-1	TRBV5-1	CASSLEGQGTEAFF
TRBJ2-6	TRBV9	CASGSYRETGANVLTF
TRBJ2-7	TRBV6-5	CASSYSGSYEQYF
TRBJ1-1	TRBV29-1	CSVVQVMDTEAFF
TRBJ2-3	TRBV7-9	CASSTSGSTDTQYF
TRBJ2-2	TRBV5-6	CASSRGVGWRELFF
TRBJ1-1	TRBV5-5	CASSLLAGRTEAFF
TRBJ1-5	TRBV10-1	CASSPRTDSNQPQHF
TRBJ2-2	TRBV5-1	CASSLRTSGGSNTGELFF
TRBJ2-3	TRBV5-1	CASGTASTDTQYF
TRBJ1-1	TRBV7-2	CASSLSRDGTEAFF
TRBJ2-2	TRBV5-1	CASSGTGELFF
TRBJ2-7	TRBV4-1	CASSQEVIGGYEQYF
TRBJ1-2	TRBV7-9	CASSLADIANYGYTF
TRBJ2-1	TRBV5-1	CASSSWTAIYNEQFF
TRBJ2-5	TRBV6-5	CASRRGRQETQYF
TRBJ2-1	TRBV5-6	CASKGENYNEQFF
TRBJ2-7	TRBV15	CATSRGGFSGSYEQYF
TRBJ2-7	TRBV5-1	CASSFRLDYEQYF
TRBJ1-1	TRBV27	CASSWAVNTEAFF
TRBJ2-5	TRBV7-9	CASSLEQGWAETQYF
TRBJ2-4	TRBV9	CASSDQPGDSNIQYF
TRBJ2-5	TRBV6-6	CASRSNQETQYF
TRBJ2-7	TRBV5-6	CASSLRIYIGRAYSYEQYF
TRBJ1-1	TRBV7-3	CASSLGSEAFF
TRBJ1-4	TRBV6-5	CASSYGGGSREKLFF
TRBJ2-2	TRBV6-1	CASSEVAGATGELFF
TRBJ2-3	TRBV10-1	CASSEAKDPSSTDTQYF
TRBJ2-7	TRBV4-3	CASSPLGNSPYEQYF